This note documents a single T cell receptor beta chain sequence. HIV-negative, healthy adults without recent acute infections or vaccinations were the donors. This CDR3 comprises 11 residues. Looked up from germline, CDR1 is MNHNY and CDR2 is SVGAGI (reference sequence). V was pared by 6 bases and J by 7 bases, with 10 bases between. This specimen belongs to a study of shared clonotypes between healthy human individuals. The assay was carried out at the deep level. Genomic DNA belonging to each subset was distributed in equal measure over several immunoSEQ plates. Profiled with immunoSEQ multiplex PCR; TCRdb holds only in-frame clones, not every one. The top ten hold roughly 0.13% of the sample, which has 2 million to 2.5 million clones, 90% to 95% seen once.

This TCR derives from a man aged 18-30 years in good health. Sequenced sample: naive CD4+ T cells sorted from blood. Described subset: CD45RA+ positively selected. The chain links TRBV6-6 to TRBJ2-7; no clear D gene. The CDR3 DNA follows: TGTGCCAGCAGAAGAAAGGGAGAGCAGTACTTC. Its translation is CASRRKGEQYF.